This entry concerns a single TCR beta chain. Antigen unknown. Samples each yielded at least 5 micrograms of total RNA. For the second PCR, which ran for roughly 6 to 12 cycles, a sample-barcoded 5' primer and a J-beta primer mix were used. Using its own MiXCR run on the 5' RACE reads, TCRdb lists one record per CDR3 protein. Of approximately 690,000 distinct CDR3 sequences in the sample, about 54% were seen once. The sample originates from a study of blood T cells in healthy people across ages. The study's findings and limits: Older age went with lower TCR beta diversity per million T cells, in a roughly linear way.

The CDR3 totals 15 residues. Trimming cost V 2 bases and J 2 bases; bases outside gene matches: 5. Per germline, CDR1 DFQATT and CDR2 SNEGSKA (reference sequence). The receptor's source is a man in his 60s in good health. The sequenced sample consisted of blood. This chain joins TRBV20-1 and TRBJ2-5, with 10 bases fitting TRBD2. CDR3 DNA: TGCAGTGCTAGATTCGGGACTAGCGTGCAAGAGACCCAGTACTTC. This codes for CSARFGTSVQETQYF.